These T cell receptor beta chains were read from a single sample in a study of molecular identifiers for immune sequencing clone quantification. From the PCR reads, TCRdb called clonotypes with MiXCR, one entry per CDR3 protein. Found here are 300,000 to 400,000 distinct CDR3 sequences, over 20% of them singletons; the top ten hold 0.74%. Sequenced material: naive CD8+ T cells from blood, with Jurkat cell RNA spiked in. These receptors came from a human donor in good health. Some libraries in this study had Jurkat cell RNA spiked in. Each CDR3 is given with its conserved first and last residue. The D gene is left open where the match is weak. Size is omitted from some rows. Given values are once, few, many or a class for expanded clones.

clone size	V gene	D gene	J gene	CDR3 DNA	CDR3 protein
many	TRBV19	TRBD2	TRBJ2-7	TGTGCCAGTAGTTCGGGACTAGCTTCGTACGAGCAGTACTTC	CASSSGLASYEQYF
.	TRBV6-2/TRBV6-3	.	TRBJ2-5	TGTGCCAGCAGTTCGGCCCATCCGGGGGAGACCCAGTACTTC	CASSSAHPGETQYF
few	TRBV6-5	TRBD2	TRBJ2-3	TGTGCCAGCAGCCCCCGGGCGGGGGGGCCGGGAGACACACAAGATACGCAGTATTTT	CASSPRAGGPGDTQDTQYF
many	TRBV20-1	.	TRBJ2-7	TGCAGTGCTAGGACAGGAGAGCACTACGAGCAGTACTTC	CSARTGEHYEQYF
.	TRBV19	.	TRBJ1-1	TGTGCCAGTGGTTTATCGGGACTCCAGAGCACTGAAGCTTTCTTT	CASGLSGLQSTEAFF
few	TRBV6-1	.	TRBJ2-7	TGTGCCAGCAGTGACGGACTCGTCGTAGGACCCCGGTACTTC	CASSDGLVVGPRYF
.	TRBV19	TRBD2	TRBJ2-4	TGTGCCAGTAGAAGGACTAGCGGGAGGGCCCCAGAAAAAAACATTCAGTACTTC	CASRRTSGRAPEKNIQYF
many	TRBV7-9	TRBD2	TRBJ2-1	TGTGCCAGCAGCTTTTTAGCGGGGGGCCTCAATGAGCAGTTCTTC	CASSFLAGGLNEQFF
many	TRBV19	TRBD2	TRBJ2-1	TGTGCCAGTAGTATCAGCGGGGGGAGCTCCTACAATGAGCAGTTCTTC	CASSISGGSSYNEQFF
few	TRBV28	.	TRBJ2-7	TGTGCCAGCAGTTTATTGGTCGAGCAGTACTTC	CASSLLVEQYF
.	TRBV19	.	TRBJ2-7	TGTGCCAGTAGTATCTCCCCGAGAGCCACCTACGAGCAGTACTTC	CASSISPRATYEQYF
.	TRBV12-3/TRBV12-4	.	TRBJ1-1	TGTGCCAGCAGTTCCAGCGTGGACGTTTGGACTGAAGCTTTCTTT	CASSSSVDVWTEAFF
.	TRBV28	.	TRBJ2-2	TGTGCCCGCATCCAGGGAGGCACCGGGGAGCTGTTTTTT	CARIQGGTGELFF
.	TRBV9	.	TRBJ2-2	TGTGCCAGCAGCGTAGGAACAGGGTACACCGGGGAGCCGTTTTTT	CASSVGTGYTGEPFF
.	TRBV12-3/TRBV12-4	.	TRBJ2-2	TGTGCCAGCAGTTTGGGGACGAACACCGGGGAGCTGTTGTTT	CASSLGTNTGELLF
.	TRBV5-1	.	TRBJ1-4	TGCGCCAGCGGAAGGACGGCAACTAATGAAAAACTGTTTTTT	CASGRTATNEKLFF
many	TRBV9	TRBD1	TRBJ2-2	TGTGCCAGCAGCGTAGAAGCGAGACAGGGAATAGGGAACACCGGGGAGCTGTTTTTT	CASSVEARQGIGNTGELFF
.	TRBV6-5	TRBD2	TRBJ2-5	TGTGCCGGCAGTTCAAACGCAGGACTAGCGCCCCAAGAGACCCAGTACTTC	CAGSSNAGLAPQETQYF
many	TRBV5-6	.	TRBJ2-6	TGTGCCAGCAGCCTGGGGGTAGCTGGGGCCAACGTCCTGACTTTC	CASSLGVAGANVLTF
.	TRBV27	.	TRBJ1-1	TGTGCCAGCAGTGAATTAGACAGAAGCACTGAAGCTTTCTTT	CASSELDRSTEAFF
many	TRBV29-1	.	TRBJ2-5	TGCAGCGCTCTGGACGGTCAAGAGACCCAGTACTTC	CSALDGQETQYF
.	TRBV3-1	.	TRBJ2-5	TGTGCCAGCAGCCAAGCGGGGACCCCAGAGACCCAGTACTTC	CASSQAGTPETQYF
many	TRBV7-9	.	TRBJ1-1	TGTGCCAGCAGCCTCGTTTCCCTGATGAACACTGAAGCTTTCTTT	CASSLVSLMNTEAFF
.	TRBV20-1	.	TRBJ2-3	TGCAGTGCTCTAAGGCGGAGAGCTAGCACAGATACGCAGTATTTT	CSALRRRASTDTQYF
few	TRBV12-3/TRBV12-4	.	TRBJ1-1	TGTGCCAGCAGTTCCAGGGGCGGGATGGGGAACACTGAAGCTTTCTTT	CASSSRGGMGNTEAFF
many	TRBV9	.	TRBJ1-2	TGTGCCAGCAGCGGAAGTAACTATGGCTACACCTTC	CASSGSNYGYTF
many	TRBV10-3	.	TRBJ2-4	TGTGCCATCAGTGACGGCGGCACTCAGTACTTC	CAISDGGTQYF
.	TRBV2	.	TRBJ2-7	TGTGCCAGCAGTGATTTGAGGTACGAGCAGTACTTC	CASSDLRYEQYF
many	TRBV7-2	TRBD1	TRBJ1-1	TGTGCCAGCAGCCCCCAGAAAGGACAGGGTTTACCTGAAGCTTTCTTT	CASSPQKGQGLPEAFF
many	TRBV13	TRBD1	TRBJ1-2	TGTGCCAGCAGCCCGGACAGGGTCTATGGCTACACCTTC	CASSPDRVYGYTF
.	TRBV18	TRBD1	TRBJ2-7	TGTGCCAGCTCACCATGGGACAGGGGTCACGAGCAGTACTTC	CASSPWDRGHEQYF
many	TRBV20-1	.	TRBJ2-1	TGCAGTGCTAGTATGCAGAGCTACAATGAGCAGTTCTTC	CSASMQSYNEQFF
few	TRBV7-9	.	TRBJ2-7	TGTGCCAGCAGCCCTAAAGCATCCTACGAGCAGTACTTC	CASSPKASYEQYF
.	TRBV20-1	.	TRBJ2-5	TGCAGTGCTGGCTCGACCGACTTTCAAGAGACCCAGTACTTC	CSAGSTDFQETQYF
.	TRBV27	.	TRBJ2-7	TGTGCCAGCAGTTTAGATCTGTCCGGGGTTGAGCAGTACTTC	CASSLDLSGVEQYF